Listed below are T cell receptor beta chains from one sample, sequenced in a study of blood T cell repertoires in COVID-19. Only in-frame clones appear in the TCRdb table, and some are missing; sequencing was by immunoSEQ multiplex PCR. The data show 80,000 to 100,000 clones, around 72% seen once. Specimen: peripheral blood. The receptors here all came from a man in his 70s with acute or convalescent COVID-19. The CDR3 runs from the conserved cysteine through the conserved F or W. Some rows mark clone size as missing; the rest say once, few, many or name a class of expanded clone.

j_call clone_size v_call cdr3_aa
TRBJ1-2 once TRBV4-3 CASSQMREGTYGYTF
TRBJ2-6 NA TRBV23-1 CASSFTGFSGANVLTF
TRBJ2-1 NA TRBV6-2/TRBV6-3 CASSGTGTSGRAYEQFF
TRBJ1-2 NA TRBV19 CASTTQINYGYTF
TRBJ1-5 NA TRBV27 CASSGDWGEQPQHF
TRBJ1-2 NA TRBV19 CATGTGVGYTF
TRBJ2-7 NA TRBV28 CASSSLTPRDSLYEQYF
TRBJ1-5 NA TRBV4-3 CASSQEGAGSNQPQHF
TRBJ1-1 NA TRBV5-6 CASSLRQGKAYTEAFF
TRBJ2-7 NA TRBV6-5 CASSYSRQGIYEQYF
TRBJ1-3 few TRBV29-1 CSVGSSGNTIYF
TRBJ1-3 NA TRBV5-1 CASSPDRGSGNTIYF
TRBJ2-7 NA TRBV27 CASSLADRVNYEQYF
TRBJ2-7 NA TRBV10-3 CAISDPGGSIHEQYF
TRBJ2-1 NA TRBV5-4 CASSSGLAGGHEQFF
TRBJ2-1 NA TRBV5-4 CASGTGVSSYNEQFF
TRBJ2-5 few TRBV9 CASNNLYQETQYF
TRBJ2-2 NA TRBV11-2 CASSLVIGTGELFF
TRBJ2-1 NA TRBV6-6 CASRTAGAPYNEQFF
TRBJ2-2 NA TRBV11-2 CASSLDTSGRGTGELFF
TRBJ2-7 NA TRBV4-1 CASRATSGDSYEQYF
TRBJ1-2 once TRBV18 CASSPARTGFYGYTF
TRBJ1-5 few TRBV28 CASSFADRRNQPQHF
TRBJ2-1 NA TRBV19 CASSIEERSYNEQFF
TRBJ1-2 NA TRBV7-8 CASSPGQGHYGYTF
TRBJ2-5 NA TRBV28 CASSLGSEGQETQYF
TRBJ2-7 NA TRBV5-1 CASSFRTGGEQYF
TRBJ2-7 NA TRBV27 CASSLLTGGIYEQYF
TRBJ1-5 NA TRBV7-9 CASSLDPSHQPQHF
TRBJ1-1 NA TRBV11-1 CASSSRSPNTEAFF
TRBJ2-7 NA TRBV28 CASKPLGLAGVQYF
TRBJ2-1 NA TRBV5-1 CASSLFSGSMNEQFF
TRBJ2-5 NA TRBV11-2 CASSILAGALWTQYF
TRBJ2-1 NA TRBV11-3 CASSSGTGTYNEQFF
TRBJ2-2 NA TRBV11-3 CASSRAGELFF
TRBJ1-6 NA TRBV9 CASSVDPGTGGSPLHF
TRBJ2-7 NA TRBV27 CASSLSFRSRLEQYF
TRBJ2-7 NA TRBV5-6 CASSLSTGGTYEQYF
TRBJ1-1 NA TRBV4-3 CASSQEHRGDTEAFF
TRBJ1-1 NA TRBV12-3/TRBV12-4 CASSLEGQGAFF
TRBJ1-1 once TRBV3-1/TRBV3-2 CASTAQGQTEAFF
TRBJ1-2 NA TRBV12-3/TRBV12-4 CASRPTQSYGYTF
TRBJ2-7 NA TRBV30 CAWRRVDYEQYF
TRBJ1-1 NA TRBV6-5 CASSYSAANTEAFF
TRBJ1-1 NA TRBV30 CAWSVTSGEAFF
TRBJ2-7 NA TRBV21-1 CASRTGVAEQYF
TRBJ2-3 NA TRBV3-1/TRBV3-2 CASSPDGGTGYSTDTQYF
TRBJ1-4 NA TRBV11-1 CASSPPYSEKLFF
TRBJ1-2 NA TRBV25-1 CASSRGGLPYTF
TRBJ2-5 NA TRBV11-2 CASSNGLASGSIGETQYF
TRBJ2-1 NA TRBV6-5 CASSSLAGESYNEQFF
TRBJ1-3 few TRBV12-3/TRBV12-4 CASSRQGADTIYF